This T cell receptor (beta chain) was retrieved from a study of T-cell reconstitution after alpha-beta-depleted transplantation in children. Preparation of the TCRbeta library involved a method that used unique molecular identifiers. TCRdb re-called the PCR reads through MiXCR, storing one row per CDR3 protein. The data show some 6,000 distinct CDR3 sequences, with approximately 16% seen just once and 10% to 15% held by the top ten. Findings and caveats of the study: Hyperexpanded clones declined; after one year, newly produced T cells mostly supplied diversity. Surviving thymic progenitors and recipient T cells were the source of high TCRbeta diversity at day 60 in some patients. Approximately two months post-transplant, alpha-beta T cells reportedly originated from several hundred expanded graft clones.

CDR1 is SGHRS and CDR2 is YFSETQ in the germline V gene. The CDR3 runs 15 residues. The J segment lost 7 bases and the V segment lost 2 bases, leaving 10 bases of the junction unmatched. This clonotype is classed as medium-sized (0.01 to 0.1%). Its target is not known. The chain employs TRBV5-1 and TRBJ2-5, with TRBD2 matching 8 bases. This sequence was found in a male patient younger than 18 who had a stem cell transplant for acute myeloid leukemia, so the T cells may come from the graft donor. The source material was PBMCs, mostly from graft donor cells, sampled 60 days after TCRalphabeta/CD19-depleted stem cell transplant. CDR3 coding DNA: TGCGCCAGCAGCTTTAGTAGCGGGGCCTCGAGGACCCAGTACTTC. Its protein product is CASSFSSGASRTQYF. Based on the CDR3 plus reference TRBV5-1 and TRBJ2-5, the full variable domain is KAGVTQTPRYLIKTRGQQVTLSCSPISGHRSVSWYQQTPGQGLQFLFEYFSETQRNKGNFPGRFSGRQFSNSRSEMNVSTLELGDSALYLCASSFSSGASRTQYFGPGTRLLVL.